The sequence of this T cell receptor (beta chain) was determined in a study of blood T cell repertoires in COVID-19. Study summary: Samples of COVID-19 (acute and convalescent) were obtained from the United States, Italy and Spain. The analysed material was cDNA or gDNA that came from T cells, B-cell-depleted T cells, or PBMCs.

Germline CDR1 LGHNT, CDR2 FRNRAP. V gave up 6 bases and J gave up 8 bases, with 10 bases separating them. This CDR3 region has 11 residues. In the original processing: Amplifying reference gene primers gave estimates of nucleated cell counts. Here immunoSEQ multiplex PCR was the method, and the copy in TCRdb shows in-frame clones only, minus some. V and J calls and clone size come straight from that table; D and trimming were deduced from the DNA. In the table there are several thousand clones, roughly 88% of which are singletons. Judged by abundance, this clone is large (0.1 to 1%). The chain recombines TRBV12-5 with TRBJ1-2; D is perhaps TRBD1 (5 bases). This receptor was identified in a human donor with active COVID-19. The donor label of this sample is uncertain. Sequencing was done on a sample of peripheral blood. For the CDR3, the DNA is TGTGCTAGTGGAAGGGGTTTGGGCTACACCTTC. It codes for CASGRGLGYTF.